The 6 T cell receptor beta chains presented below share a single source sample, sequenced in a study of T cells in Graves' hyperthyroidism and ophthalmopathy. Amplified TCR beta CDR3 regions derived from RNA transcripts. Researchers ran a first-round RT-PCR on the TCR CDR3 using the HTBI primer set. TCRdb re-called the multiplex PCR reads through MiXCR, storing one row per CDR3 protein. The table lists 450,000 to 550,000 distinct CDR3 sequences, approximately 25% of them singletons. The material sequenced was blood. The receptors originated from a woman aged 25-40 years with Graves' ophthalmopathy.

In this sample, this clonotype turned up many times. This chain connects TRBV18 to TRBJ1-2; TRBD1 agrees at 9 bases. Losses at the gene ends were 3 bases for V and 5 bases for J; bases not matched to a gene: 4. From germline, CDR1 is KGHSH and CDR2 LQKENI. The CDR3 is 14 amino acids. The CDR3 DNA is TGTGCCAGCTCACCTCCCGGGACAGGGTATGGCTACACCTTC. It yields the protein CASSPPGTGYGYTF.

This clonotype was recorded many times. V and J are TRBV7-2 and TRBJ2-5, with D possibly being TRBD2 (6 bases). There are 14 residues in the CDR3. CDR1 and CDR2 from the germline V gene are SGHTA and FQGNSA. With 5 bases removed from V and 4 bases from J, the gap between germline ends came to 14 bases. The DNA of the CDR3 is TGTGCCAGCAGCACATTGGTGGGGGGAGAGACCCAGTACTTC. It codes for CASSTLVGGETQYF. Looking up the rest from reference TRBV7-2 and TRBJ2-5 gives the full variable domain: GAGVSQSPSNKVTEKGKDVELRCDPISGHTALYWYRQSLGQGLEFLIYFQGNSAPDKSGLPSDRFSAERTGGSVSTLTIQRTQQEDSAVYLCASSTLVGGETQYFGPGTRLLVL.

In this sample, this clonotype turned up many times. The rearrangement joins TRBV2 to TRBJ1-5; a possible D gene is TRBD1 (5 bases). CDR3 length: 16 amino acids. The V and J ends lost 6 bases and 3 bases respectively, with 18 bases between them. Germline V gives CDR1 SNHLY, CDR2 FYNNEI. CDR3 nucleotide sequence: TGTGCCAGCAGCGACGGGGCACTAAACACCAATCAGCCCCAGCATTTT. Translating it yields CASSDGALNTNQPQHF.

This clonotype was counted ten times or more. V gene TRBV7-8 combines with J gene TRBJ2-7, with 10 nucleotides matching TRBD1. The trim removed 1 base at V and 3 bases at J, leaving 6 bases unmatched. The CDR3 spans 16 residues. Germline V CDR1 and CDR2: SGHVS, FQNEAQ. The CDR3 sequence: CASSLGGQGILYEQYF. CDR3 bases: TGTGCCAGCAGCTTAGGGGGACAGGGGATTCTCTACGAGCAGTACTTC.

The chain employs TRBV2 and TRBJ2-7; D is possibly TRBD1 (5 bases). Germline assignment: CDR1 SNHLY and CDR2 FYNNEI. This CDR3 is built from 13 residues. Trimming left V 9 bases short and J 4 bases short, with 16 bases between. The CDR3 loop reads CASQTTERYEQYF. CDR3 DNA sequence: TGTGCCAGTCAGACGACAGAGCGATACGAGCAGTACTTC.

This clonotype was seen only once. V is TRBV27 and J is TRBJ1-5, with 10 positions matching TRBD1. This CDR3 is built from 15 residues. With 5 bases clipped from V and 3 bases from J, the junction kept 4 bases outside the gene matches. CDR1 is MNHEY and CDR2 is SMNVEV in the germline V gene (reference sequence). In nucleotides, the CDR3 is TGTGCCAGCAGTCCCGGGACAGGGGTCAATCAGCCCCAGCATTTT. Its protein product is CASSPGTGVNQPQHF.